This T cell receptor (beta chain) was recorded in a study of T cell responses to AZD1222 COVID-19 vaccine. Germline CDR1 LNHDA, CDR2 SQIVND (reference sequence). The CDR3 loop spans 13 amino acids. The ends were cut back, 7 bases at V and 0 bases at J, with 9 bases in the middle. TCRdb's table, derived via immunoSEQ multiplex PCR, lists solely in-frame clones and lacks some. Of about 160,000 clones detected, about 90% appear once; the ten largest clones hold 1.5% to 2%. The sequences come from peripheral blood, collected on day 0 of AZD1222 vaccination. The chain carries TRBV19 and TRBJ1-1; D remains unclear. This TCR was recovered from an adult in good health. CDR3 region: CASMQNLNTEAFF. For the CDR3, the DNA is TGTGCCAGTATGCAGAATTTGAACACTGAAGCTTTCTTT.